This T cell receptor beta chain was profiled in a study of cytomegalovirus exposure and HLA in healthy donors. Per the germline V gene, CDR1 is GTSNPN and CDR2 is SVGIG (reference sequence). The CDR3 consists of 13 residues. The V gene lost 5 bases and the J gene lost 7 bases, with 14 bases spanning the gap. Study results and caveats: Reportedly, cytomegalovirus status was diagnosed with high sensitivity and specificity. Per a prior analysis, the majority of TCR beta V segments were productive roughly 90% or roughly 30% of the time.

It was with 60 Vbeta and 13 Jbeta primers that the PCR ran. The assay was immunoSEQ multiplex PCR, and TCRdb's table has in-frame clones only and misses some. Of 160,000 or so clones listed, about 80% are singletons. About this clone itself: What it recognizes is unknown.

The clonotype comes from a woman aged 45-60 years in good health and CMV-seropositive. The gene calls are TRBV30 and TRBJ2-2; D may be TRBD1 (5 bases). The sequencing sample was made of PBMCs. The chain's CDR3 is CAWGPGLNGELFF. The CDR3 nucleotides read TGTGCCTGGGGACCAGGGCTTAACGGGGAGCTGTTTTTT. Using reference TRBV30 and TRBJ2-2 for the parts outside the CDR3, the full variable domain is SQTIHQWPATLVQPVGSPLSLECTVEGTSNPNLYWYRQAAGRGLQLLFYSVGIGQISSEVPQNLSASRPQDRQFILSSKKLLLSDSGFYLCAWGPGLNGELFFGEGSRLTVL.